Shown below are 20 T cell receptor beta chains from a single sample sequenced in a study of beta chain features in type 1 diabetes (dated by TCRdb to 2017 to 2018). The method behind the library was the immunoSEQ multiplex PCR assay. All of the isolated RNA was reverse transcribed with the High Capacity cDNA Reverse Transcription Kit, so expressed TCRB transcripts were sequenced. The source is immuneACCESS, and TCRdb retained only in-frame sequences with V and J called. Part of the clones is not carried over; for the studies checked, unresolved V genes explain less than half of this, and the remainder is unexplained. The table for this sample lists roughly 300,000 clones; approximately 8.2% of them were counted only once. The ten most abundant clones make up approximately 0.47% of the sample. The sample taken for sequencing was central memory CD4+ T cells from blood. These TCRs come from a young woman in good health.

The table lists this clone with a few counts. This rearrangement joins TRBV11-2 to TRBJ2-1; TRBD2 might be the D (5 bases). This CDR3 has 16 residues. Germline V gene lookup returns CDR1 SGHAT and CDR2 FQNNGV. With 1 base removed from V and 8 bases from J, the gap between germline ends came to 18 bases. The CDR3 loop is CASSLAGNAIGDEQFF. The CDR3 coding sequence is TGTGCCAGCAGCTTAGCCGGGAACGCAATCGGCGATGAGCAGTTCTTC.

The CDR3 bases are TGCGCCAGCAGCCCTAGGGTCCACTACAATGAGCAGTTCTTC. This encodes CASSPRVHYNEQFF. The rearrangement joins TRBV4-3 to TRBJ2-1; D unclear. The CDR3 runs to 14 residues. Trimming took off 4 bases at V and 3 bases at J, with 10 bases between the two ends. The germline V gene has CDR1 LGHNA and CDR2 YSLEER.

Only a few counts were recorded for this clone. The chain combines TRBV2 with TRBJ2-5; D call uncertain. The germline CDR1 and CDR2 sequences are SNHLY and FYNNEI. The CDR3 is made up of 11 amino acids. Between the trimmed V and J ends, which lost 4 bases and 10 bases, there was a span of 10 bases. CDR3 in amino acids: CASSGFASQYF. Here the CDR3 DNA reads TGTGCCAGCAGTGGGTTCGCGAGCCAGTACTTC.

The chain employs TRBV28 and TRBJ2-5; D ambiguous. The CDR3 runs to 12 residues. Germline values: CDR1 MDHEN, CDR2 SYDVKM. V lost 6 bases, J lost 4 bases, and 9 bases lay in between. CDR3 loop: CASSSATETQYF. DNA of the CDR3: TGTGCCAGCAGCTCCGCCACAGAGACCCAGTACTTC.

This clone has a handful of counts. The rearrangement uses TRBV18 and TRBJ1-1, with D possibly TRBD1 on 5 matching bases. The CDR3 spans 14 residues. Germline V gene lookup returns CDR1 KGHSH and CDR2 LQKENI. V dropped 1 base and J dropped 4 bases, with 10 bases sitting between them. Here the CDR3 reads CASSPRRGTTEAFF. The DNA of the CDR3 is TGTGCCAGCTCACCACGAAGGGGCACCACTGAAGCTTTCTTT.

The chain couples TRBV27 to TRBJ2-3, with D possibly TRBD2 on 6 matching bases. Trimming removed 8 bases at V and 0 bases at J, with 12 bases between. The V gene's germline CDR1 is MNHEY and CDR2 SMNVEV (reference sequence). The length of the CDR3 is 14 residues. The CDR3 reads CASRTGTSTDTQYF. The DNA for the CDR3 is TGTGCCAGCCGAACCGGGACTAGCACAGATACGCAGTATTTT.

In regard to this clone: This may be a read error: a much more frequent sequence differs by one nucleotide. Other DNA sequences of this sample code for an identical CDR3. This chain uses TRBV5-4 with TRBJ2-5; D remains unclear. Germline V lookup: CDR1 SGHNT, CDR2 YYREEE (reference sequence). The CDR3 has 12 residues. Trimming shortened V by 0 bases and J by 4 bases, and 4 bases separated the two germline ends. CDR3 sequence: CASSLDGETQYF. DNA of the CDR3: TGTGCCAGCAGCTTGGACGGAGAGACCCAGTACTTC.

This chain uses TRBV9 with TRBJ1-1, with TRBD1 as a possible D gene (6 bases). CDR1 is SGDLS, CDR2 YYNGEE, per germline. V gave up 4 bases and J gave up 0 bases, with 13 bases separating them. CDR3 length: 15 amino acids. Here the CDR3 reads CASSSSGHLNTEAFF. The CDR3 DNA reads as TGTGCCAGCAGCTCGTCGGGACACTTGAACACTGAAGCTTTCTTT.

The chain combines TRBV7-9 with TRBJ2-2, with 11 bases fitting TRBD1. The CDR3 has 16 residues. CDR1 SEHNR and CDR2 FQNEAQ come from the germline V gene (reference sequence). V was clipped by 5 bases and J by 5 bases; unmatched bases: 7. This CDR3 is CASSPPGTGGTGELFF. The CDR3 bases are TGTGCCAGCAGCCCCCCCGGGACAGGGGGAACCGGGGAGCTGTTTTTT.

This clone showed up just a few times. The CDR3 protein is CASSSPRDQQPQHF. The CDR3 bases are TGTGCCAGCAGTTCGCCCAGGGATCAGCAGCCCCAGCATTTT. The chain has TRBV28 and TRBJ1-5, with D perhaps TRBD1 (5 bases). This CDR3 comprises 14 residues. From germline, CDR1 is MDHEN and CDR2 SYDVKM. V lost 4 bases, J lost 7 bases, and 14 bases lay in between.

V and J are TRBV6-4 and TRBJ1-4; D gene ambiguous. V was cut by 2 bases and J by 0 bases, with 13 bases left in between. Germline V gene data show CDR1 as MRHNA and CDR2 as SNTAGT. The CDR3 extends over 17 amino acids. The chain's CDR3 is CASSDNGLTATNEKLFF. CDR3 DNA: TGTGCCAGCAGTGACAACGGACTCACCGCAACTAATGAAAAACTGTTTTTT.

The V call is TRBV18, the J call TRBJ2-1; TRBD1 matches at 7 bases. The germline V gene has CDR1 KGHSH and CDR2 LQKENI. V lost 0 bases, J lost 8 bases, and 10 bases stayed unmatched. The CDR3 contains 16 residues. CDR3 protein: CASSPPRGGTVDEQFF. The DNA for the CDR3 is TGTGCCAGCTCACCACCTCGAGGGGGCACTGTCGATGAGCAGTTCTTC.

This clone was picked up many times. Different DNA sequences within this sample yield the same CDR3. The CDR3 sequence: CASSIQGRGYTF. In DNA form, the CDR3 reads TGTGCCAGTAGTATACAGGGACGGGGCTACACCTTC. This chain links TRBV19 with TRBJ1-2; maybe TRBD1 (5 bases). Trimming shortened V by 2 bases and J by 8 bases, and 9 bases separated the two germline ends. This CDR3 is 12 amino acids long. Germline CDR1 is LNHDA and CDR2 is SQIVND (reference sequence).

The rearrangement links TRBV4-2 to TRBJ2-7; 11 positions match TRBD2. CDR1 LGHNA and CDR2 YNFKEQ come from the germline V gene. This CDR3 is built from 19 residues. The V and J ends lost 1 base and 9 bases, in that order; junction bases with no gene match: 20. The CDR3 coding sequence is TGTGCCAGCAGCCAAGTATTTGCACTAGCGGGAGCATCTAGTGATGGGCAGTACTTC. Translation gives CASSQVFALAGASSDGQYF.

This clone was detected only a few times. The chain joins TRBV7-6 to TRBJ2-1, with 11 bases fitting TRBD2. CDR1 SGHVS and CDR2 FNYEAQ come from the germline V gene. After removal of 2 bases from V and 7 bases from J, the junction contained 1 base not matched to a gene. This CDR3 region has 14 residues. The chain's CDR3 is CASSLTSGSNEQFF. The CDR3 bases are TGTGCCAGCAGCTTAACTAGCGGGAGTAATGAGCAGTTCTTC. Looking up the rest from reference TRBV7-6 and TRBJ2-1 gives the full variable domain: GAGVSQSPRYKVTKRGQDVALRCDPISGHVSLYWYRQALGQGPEFLTYFNYEAQQDKSGLPNDRFSAERPEGSISTLTIQRTEQRDSAMYRCASSLTSGSNEQFFGPGTRLTVL.

This clone occurred many times. The V and J genes are TRBV7-8 and TRBJ1-4; TRBD1 is a possible D gene (5 bases). The CDR3 sequence is 16 residues long. The V gene's germline CDR1 is SGHVS and CDR2 FQNEAQ. V lost 5 bases and J lost 0, with 13 bases in between. CDR3: CASSAQQGATNEKLFF. The CDR3 DNA sequence: TGTGCCAGCAGCGCACAGCAGGGTGCAACTAATGAAAAACTGTTTTTT.

This clone was counted at least ten times. The chain uses TRBV29-1 and TRBJ2-3; a possible D gene is TRBD1 (5 bases). V lost 5 bases and J lost 5, with 11 bases in between. The CDR3 sequence is 12 residues long. The germline V gene has CDR1 SQVTM and CDR2 ANQGSEA. The CDR3 here is CSVNGAEDTQYF. DNA of the CDR3: TGCAGCGTTAATGGGGCGGAAGATACGCAGTATTTT.

The rearrangement uses TRBV2 and TRBJ2-3; TRBD1 might be the D (5 bases). Trimming removed 6 bases from V and 2 bases from J, with 12 bases in between. CDR1 and CDR2 from the germline V gene are SNHLY and FYNNEI. The CDR3 loop spans 14 amino acids. CDR3 nucleotide sequence: TGTGCCAGCAGACAGGCCACGAACACAGATACGCAGTATTTT. Translation gives CASRQATNTDTQYF.

In its sample, this clone was seen many times. J is TRBJ2-3 and V is TRBV28; D might be TRBD1 (6 bases). CDR1 is MDHEN, CDR2 SYDVKM, per germline. This CDR3 is 14 amino acids long. Trimming cost V 5 bases and J 8 bases, with 17 bases left between them. CDR3 in DNA: TGTGCCAGCAGTAAACAGGGTAGTGGCGCTACGCAGTATTTT. This translates into CASSKQGSGATQYF.

In its sample, this clone was seen a few times. The rearrangement joins TRBV5-4 to TRBJ2-1, with 9 bases identical to TRBD2. This CDR3 is 14 amino acids long. CDR1 SGHNT and CDR2 YYREEE come from the germline V gene (reference sequence). Trimming cost V 4 bases and J 9 bases; bases outside gene matches: 8. The CDR3 loop reads CASSRGTSLGEQFF. The CDR3 nucleotides read TGTGCCAGCAGCCGGGGGACTAGCCTGGGTGAGCAGTTCTTC. Full variable domain (missing parts from reference TRBV5-4 and TRBJ2-1): ETGVTQSPTHLIKTRGQQVTLRCSSQSGHNTVSWYQQALGQGPQFIFQYYREEENGRGNFPPRFSGLQFPNYSSELNVNALELDDSALYLCASSRGTSLGEQFFGPGTRLTVL.